This T cell receptor (beta chain) was sequenced during a study of shared clonotypes between healthy human individuals. This clone appeared a single time. Trimming removed 3 bases at V and 5 bases at J, with 16 bases between. This CDR3 contains 15 residues. CDR1 is SGHTA and CDR2 is FQGNSA in the germline V gene. Every immunoSEQ plate was one replicate of a subset's evenly spread DNA. Repertoires were generated with immunoSEQ multiplex PCR, while TCRdb's copy carries only in-frame clones and drops some. The sample yields around 1.6 million clones, 95% to 99% seen once. The sequence came from a man younger than 45 in good health. The V and J genes are TRBV7-2 and TRBJ2-5, with a weak D call TRBD1 (6 bases). The source material was naive CD4+ T cells sorted from blood. Sample subset: CD45RA+ positively selected. CDR3 DNA: TGTGCCAGCAGCTTTAGGCAGGGGTGGTCCGAGACCCAGTACTTC. Encoded protein: CASSFRQGWSETQYF.